This T cell receptor beta chain was captured by sequencing in a study of T cells in Graves' hyperthyroidism and ophthalmopathy. With 4 bases removed from V and 8 bases from J, the gap between germline ends came to 11 bases. This CDR3 is 13 amino acids long. There were TCR beta CDR3 regions amplified from RNA transcripts. HTBI primers were used for first-round RT-PCR of the TCR CDR3. Using its own MiXCR run on the multiplex PCR reads, TCRdb lists one record per CDR3 protein. The table has around 540,000 distinct CDR3 sequences, roughly 16% seen once; the top ten hold about 29%. This clonotype was seen a handful of times.

The sequenced sample consisted of blood. This chain connects TRBV12-3 or TRBV12-4 to TRBJ1-4, with D possibly matching TRBD1 (6 bases). This TCR was sampled from a woman aged 25 to 45 with Graves' ophthalmopathy. In nucleotides, the CDR3 is TGTGCCAGCAGTTACGAGGGGGGCGAAAAACTGTTTTTT. Protein product: CASSYEGGEKLFF.